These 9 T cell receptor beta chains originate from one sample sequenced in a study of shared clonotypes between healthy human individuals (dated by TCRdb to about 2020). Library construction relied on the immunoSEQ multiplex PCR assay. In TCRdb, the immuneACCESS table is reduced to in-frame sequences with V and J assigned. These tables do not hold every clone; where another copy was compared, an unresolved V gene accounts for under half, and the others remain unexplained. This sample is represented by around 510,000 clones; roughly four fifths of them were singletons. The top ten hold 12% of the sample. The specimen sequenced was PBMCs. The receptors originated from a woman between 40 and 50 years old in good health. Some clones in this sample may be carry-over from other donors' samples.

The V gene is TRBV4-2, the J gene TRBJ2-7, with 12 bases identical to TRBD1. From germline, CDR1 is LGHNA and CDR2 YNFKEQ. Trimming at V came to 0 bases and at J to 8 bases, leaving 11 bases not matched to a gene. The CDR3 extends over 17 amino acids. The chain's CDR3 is CASSQEGAGTGGRQQYF. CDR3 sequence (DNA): TGTGCCAGCAGCCAAGAGGGTGCCGGGACAGGGGGCCGCCAGCAGTACTTC.

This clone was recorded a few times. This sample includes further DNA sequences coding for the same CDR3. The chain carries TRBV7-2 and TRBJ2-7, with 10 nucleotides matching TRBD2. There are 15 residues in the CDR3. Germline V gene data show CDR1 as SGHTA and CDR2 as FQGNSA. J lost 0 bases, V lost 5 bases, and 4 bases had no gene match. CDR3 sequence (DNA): TGTGCCAGCAGCCCCCGACTAGCGGGCTCCTACGAGCAGTACTTC. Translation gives CASSPRLAGSYEQYF.

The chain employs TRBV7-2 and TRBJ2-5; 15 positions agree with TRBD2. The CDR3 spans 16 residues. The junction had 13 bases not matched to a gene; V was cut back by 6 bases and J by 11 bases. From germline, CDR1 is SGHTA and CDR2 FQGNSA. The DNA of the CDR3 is TGTGCCAGCAGTTTCGGGACTAGCGGGAGGAGAGGTGAGCAGTACTTC. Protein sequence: CASSFGTSGRRGEQYF.

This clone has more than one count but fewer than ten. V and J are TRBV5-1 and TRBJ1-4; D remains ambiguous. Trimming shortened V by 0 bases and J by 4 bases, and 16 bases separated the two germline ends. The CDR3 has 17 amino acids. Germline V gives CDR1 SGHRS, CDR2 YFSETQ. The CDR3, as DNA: TGCGCCAGCAGCTTGGGTCAGGCCGCAGCCCGTAATGAAAAACTGTTTTTT. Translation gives CASSLGQAAARNEKLFF.

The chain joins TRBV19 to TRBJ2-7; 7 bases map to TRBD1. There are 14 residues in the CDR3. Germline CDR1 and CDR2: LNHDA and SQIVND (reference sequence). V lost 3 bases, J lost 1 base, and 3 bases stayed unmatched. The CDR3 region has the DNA TGTGCCAGTAGTATGCAGGGGGATTCCTACGAGCAGTACTTC. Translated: CASSMQGDSYEQYF.

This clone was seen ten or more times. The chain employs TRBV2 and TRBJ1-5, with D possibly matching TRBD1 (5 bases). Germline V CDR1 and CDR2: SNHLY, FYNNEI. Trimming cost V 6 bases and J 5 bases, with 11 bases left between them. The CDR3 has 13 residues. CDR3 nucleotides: TGTGCCAGCAGGGACACCCACTATCAGCCCCAGCATTTT. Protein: CASRDTHYQPQHF.

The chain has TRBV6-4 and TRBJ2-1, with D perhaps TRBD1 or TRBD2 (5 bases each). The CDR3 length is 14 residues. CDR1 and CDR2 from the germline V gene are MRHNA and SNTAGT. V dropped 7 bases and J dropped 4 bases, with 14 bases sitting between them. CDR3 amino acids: CASNPEGLYNEQFF. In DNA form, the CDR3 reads TGTGCCAGCAATCCCGAGGGGCTTTACAATGAGCAGTTCTTC.

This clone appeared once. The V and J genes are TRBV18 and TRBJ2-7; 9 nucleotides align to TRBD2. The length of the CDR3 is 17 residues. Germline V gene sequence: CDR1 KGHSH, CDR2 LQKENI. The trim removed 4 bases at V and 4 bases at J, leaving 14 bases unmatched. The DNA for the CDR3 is TGTGCCAGCTCACTGGGGACTAGCAGATCCGGGGGTTACGAGCAGTACTTC. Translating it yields CASSLGTSRSGGYEQYF.

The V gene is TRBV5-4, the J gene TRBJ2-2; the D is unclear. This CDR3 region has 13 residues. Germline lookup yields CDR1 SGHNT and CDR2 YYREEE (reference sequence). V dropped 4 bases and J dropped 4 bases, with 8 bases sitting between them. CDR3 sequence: CASSRSSTGELFF. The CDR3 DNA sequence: TGTGCCAGCAGCCGAAGTAGCACCGGGGAGCTGTTTTTT.